The following is a TCR beta chain sequence with its context. Its target is unknown. Between the mid-2010s and the late 2010s, patients underwent resection in Japan or China. The data stem from a study of immune evolution from preneoplasia to lung adenocarcinoma. Overall study context: HLA loss of heterozygosity: less than 9% AIS, over 12% MIA, around 35% ADC, none AAH.

The germline CDR1 and CDR2 sequences are GTSNPN and SVGIG (reference sequence). The CDR3 has 16 amino acids. V lost 0 bases, J lost 5 bases, and 17 bases lay in between. The method was immunoSEQ multiplex PCR; TCRdb's version includes in-frame clones alone and lacks a portion of them. This table has 5,000 to 6,000 clones, approximately 84% appearing once. Study observations and caveats: Clonality was highest in normal lung, lower in later-stage lesions apparently. Highest clonality occurred in KRAS-mutant, not EGFR-mutant or double wild-type, nodules.

This TCR derives from a person aged 45 to 69 with lung adenocarcinoma. The source material was FFPE invasive lung adenocarcinoma tissue. The chain links TRBV30 to TRBJ1-5; unclear D gene. This CDR3 is CAWSVREPLRDQPQHF. The DNA of the CDR3 is TGTGCCTGGAGTGTACGGGAGCCTCTAAGGGATCAGCCCCAGCATTTT.